The 24 T cell receptor beta chains in this list originate from one sample, sequenced in a study of blood T cell repertoires in COVID-19. Measured with immunoSEQ multiplex PCR; TCRdb has only the in-frame clones, and not every one. The sample records fewer than 250,000 clones, 80% being singletons. The source material was PBMCs or T cells enriched from blood (not recorded which). The receptors here all came from a woman aged 40 to 50 with acute COVID-19.

The chain joins TRBV20-1 to TRBJ2-7, with D uncertain. Trimming took 3 bases from V and 2 from J, leaving 14 bases between them. Per germline, CDR1 DFQATT and CDR2 SNEGSKA (reference sequence). The CDR3 has 14 amino acids. The CDR3 coding sequence is TGCAGTGCTAGTTGGAGTCAGAAACCCTACGAGCAGTACTTC. Residues: CSASWSQKPYEQYF.

The V and J genes are TRBV6-5 and TRBJ1-1; 10 nucleotides align to TRBD1. CDR1 is MNHEY, CDR2 SVGAGI, per germline. The J segment lost 11 bases and the V segment lost 8 bases, leaving 8 bases of the junction unmatched. The CDR3 sequence is 12 residues long. As DNA, the CDR3 is TGTGCCAGCCGGGACAGGGGATACCGGGCTTTCTTT. It specifies CASRDRGYRAFF.

This clone was seen only a few times. J is TRBJ2-7 and V is TRBV29-1, with 8 bases that match TRBD1. Germline V gene lookup returns CDR1 SQVTM and CDR2 ANQGSEA. The CDR3 runs 14 residues. V was pared by 5 bases and J by 3 bases, with 9 bases of the junction left unmatched. The CDR3 reads CSVRAFTGGYEQYF. The CDR3 nucleotides are TGCAGCGTTCGGGCCTTTACAGGGGGCTACGAGCAGTACTTC.

The gene calls are TRBV13 and TRBJ2-1, with 11 positions matching TRBD2. The CDR3 has 15 amino acids. With 5 bases clipped from V and 9 bases from J, the junction kept 9 bases outside the gene matches. From germline, CDR1 is PRHDT and CDR2 FYEKMQ (reference sequence). CDR3: CASSITSGRGGEQFF. DNA for the CDR3: TGTGCCAGCAGCATTACTAGCGGGAGAGGCGGTGAGCAGTTCTTC.

This chain uses TRBV3-1 (or the pseudogene TRBV3-2) with TRBJ1-5; 8 positions agree with TRBD1. Looked up from germline, CDR1 is LGHDT and CDR2 is YNNKEL (reference sequence). CDR3 size: 17 residues. V trimming: 3 bases; J trimming: 3 bases; junction bases outside the gene matches: 10. The CDR3 loop is CASSHGRTGLNNQPQHF. The CDR3 DNA is TGTGCCAGCAGCCACGGGAGGACAGGGCTGAACAATCAGCCCCAGCATTTT.

This clone has just one count. V is TRBV7-2 and J is TRBJ1-5; no clear D gene. From germline, CDR1 is SGHTA and CDR2 FQGNSA. V was cut by 1 base and J by 6 bases, with 16 bases left in between. The CDR3 has 16 residues. In nucleotides, the CDR3 is TGTGCCAGCAGCTTAGGGGCGGGTCGGGAGGCTCAGCCCCAGCATTTT. Its protein is CASSLGAGREAQPQHF.

The chain recombines TRBV5-4 with TRBJ1-6; D unresolved. Germline lookup yields CDR1 SGHNT and CDR2 YYREEE (reference sequence). V lost 2 bases and J 1 base, leaving 7 bases between the germline ends. CDR3 length: 15 amino acids. The CDR3 DNA reads TGTGCCAGCAGCTTATCGCTATCCTATAATTCACCCCTCCACTTT. Its translation: CASSLSLSYNSPLHF.

The gene calls are TRBV6-6 and TRBJ1-4; D uncertain. The CDR3 sequence is 14 residues long. CDR1 is MNHNY and CDR2 is SVGAGI in the germline V gene (reference sequence). Trimming left V 5 bases short and J 0 bases short, with 7 bases between. CDR3 bases: TGTGCCAGCAGTAACGGTGCAACTAATGAAAAACTGTTTTTT. It specifies CASSNGATNEKLFF.

V and J are TRBV6-2 or TRBV6-3 and TRBJ2-7; D gene uncertain. Germline V gene sequence: CDR1 MNHEY, CDR2 SVGEGT. V was pared by 1 base and J by 1 base, with 8 bases between. The CDR3 extends over 14 amino acids. CDR3 nucleotides: TGTGCCAGCAGTTACTACGGTGCTTCCTACGAGCAGTACTTC. Its translation is CASSYYGASYEQYF.

In DNA form, the CDR3 reads TGCGCCAGCAGCCAAGAACTCCTGAGATCTGGAAACACCATATATTTT. This translates into CASSQELLRSGNTIYF. This sequence joins TRBV4-1 and TRBJ1-3; D is ambiguous. V lost 0 bases and J 1 base, leaving 10 bases between the germline ends. Per germline, CDR1 MGHRA and CDR2 YSYEKL. The CDR3 spans 16 residues.

V is TRBV28 and J is TRBJ2-7; 9 bases map to TRBD1. The CDR3 loop spans 15 amino acids. V lost 9 bases and J lost 1; bases outside the gene matches: 10. In germline, CDR1 is MDHEN, CDR2 SYDVKM. Here the CDR3 reads CASSYRDRVSYEQYF. The CDR3 coding sequence is TGTGCCAGTAGCTACCGGGACAGGGTTTCCTACGAGCAGTACTTC.

V and J are TRBV9 and TRBJ1-3; D gene ambiguous. Germline CDR1 is SGDLS and CDR2 is YYNGEE. The CDR3 spans 15 residues. Trimming stripped 0 bases from V and 0 bases from J, with 7 bases between. The CDR3 sequence is CASSVAGDSGNTIYF. CDR3 nucleotides: TGTGCCAGCAGCGTAGCCGGAGACTCTGGAAACACCATATATTTT. Looking up the rest from reference TRBV9 and TRBJ1-3 gives the full variable domain: DSGVTQTPKHLITATGQRVTLRCSPRSGDLSVYWYQQSLDQGLQFLIQYYNGEERAKGNILERFSAQQFPDLHSELNLSSLELGDSALYFCASSVAGDSGNTIYFGEGSWLTVV.

The chain combines TRBV5-4 with TRBJ2-3, with TRBD2 matching over 8 bases. CDR1 and CDR2 from the germline V gene are SGHNT and YYREEE (reference sequence). CDR3 length: 14 residues. The V gene end was trimmed by 4 bases and the J gene end by 2 bases; junction bases not matched to a gene: 3. CDR3 nucleotide sequence: TGTGCCAGCAGCGGGACTAGAGACACAGATACGCAGTATTTT. Translated, it gives CASSGTRDTDTQYF.

The chain couples TRBV19 to TRBJ1-2; D remains ambiguous. There are 12 residues in the CDR3. V was pared by 5 bases and J by 3 bases, with 7 bases between. Germline lookup yields CDR1 LNHDA and CDR2 SQIVND (reference sequence). Here the CDR3 DNA reads TGTGCCAGTAGTTTGGCCTACTATGGCTACACCTTC. This translates into CASSLAYYGYTF.

A single count supports this clone. The chain carries TRBV27 and TRBJ1-5; unclear D gene. Trimming took 7 bases from V and 4 from J, leaving 14 bases between them. Germline-derived CDR1 and CDR2 are MNHEY and SMNVEV (reference sequence). This CDR3 comprises 14 residues. The CDR3 coding sequence is TGTGCCAGCAAGGTCCGAGAGGGAAATCAGCCCCAGCATTTT. Its translation is CASKVREGNQPQHF.

J is TRBJ2-5 and V is TRBV10-2; D might be TRBD1 (6 bases). This CDR3 is built from 13 residues. Germline CDR1 reads WSHSY; CDR2 reads SAAADI. Trimming left V 6 bases short and J 4 bases short, with 12 bases between. The CDR3 coding sequence is TGCGCCAGCAGAAACAGGGCTTTAGAGACCCAGTACTTC. Protein sequence: CASRNRALETQYF.

The gene calls are TRBV19 and TRBJ1-3; 9 nucleotides match TRBD1. V trimming: 7 bases; J trimming: 4 bases; junction bases outside the gene matches: 8. The CDR3 is made up of 15 amino acids. Looked up from germline, CDR1 is LNHDA and CDR2 is SQIVND (reference sequence). CDR3 sequence: CASTGTGIIGNTIYF. As DNA, the CDR3 is TGTGCCAGTACTGGGACAGGGATCATCGGAAACACCATATATTTT.

The chain couples TRBV19 to TRBJ2-1, with 7 bases identical to TRBD1. The CDR3 is 15 residues long. Germline values: CDR1 LNHDA, CDR2 SQIVND (reference sequence). Unmatched junction bases numbered 15, after V lost 6 bases and J lost 10 bases. CDR3: CASSPTGWQDREQFF. CDR3 bases: TGTGCCAGTAGCCCGACCGGATGGCAGGACAGGGAGCAGTTCTTC.

The rearrangement joins TRBV3-1 (or the pseudogene TRBV3-2) to TRBJ2-3, with TRBD2 matching 8 bases. This CDR3 region has 15 residues. The J segment lost 3 bases and the V segment lost 6 bases, leaving 8 bases of the junction unmatched. Germline V gene data show CDR1 as LGHDT and CDR2 as YNNKEL (reference sequence). CDR3 bases: TGTGCCAGCAGTGAAGCGGGGGCGGGGACAGATACGCAGTATTTT. Protein product: CASSEAGAGTDTQYF.

In this sample, this clone turned up a few times. The V and J genes are TRBV30 and TRBJ2-1; TRBD1 agrees at 9 bases. Trimming cost V 7 bases and J 4 bases; bases outside gene matches: 8. This CDR3 has 14 amino acids. Germline V gene data show CDR1 as GTSNPN and CDR2 as SVGIG (reference sequence). As DNA, the CDR3 is TGTGCCTTCTCACAGGGGGCAGGATACAATGAGCAGTTCTTC. Its translation: CAFSQGAGYNEQFF.

J is TRBJ1-1 and V is TRBV5-1; TRBD1 matches at 9 bases. Germline V gene data show CDR1 as SGHRS and CDR2 as YFSETQ. The CDR3 has 14 residues. Trimming at V came to 5 bases and at J to 6 bases, leaving 8 bases not matched to a gene. This CDR3 reads CASRGEGQGSEAFF. The CDR3 nucleotides read TGCGCCAGCAGGGGCGAGGGACAGGGCTCTGAAGCTTTCTTT.

This clone was seen a handful of times. The chain joins TRBV30 to TRBJ1-4, with 9 bases that match TRBD1. V trimming: 5 bases; J trimming: 10 bases; junction bases outside the gene matches: 5. The germline V gene has CDR1 GTSNPN and CDR2 SVGIG (reference sequence). The CDR3 runs 12 residues. DNA of the CDR3: TGTGCCTGGGGTTCGGGACAGGGAAAACTGTTTTTT. Translated: CAWGSGQGKLFF.

The V call is TRBV3-1 (or the pseudogene TRBV3-2), the J call TRBJ2-5, with no clear D. Germline V gene sequence: CDR1 LGHDT, CDR2 YNNKEL (reference sequence). This CDR3 spans 11 amino acids. V lost 6 bases and J 5 bases, leaving 7 bases between the germline ends. The CDR3 DNA is TGTGCCAGCAGGGCTCCGGAGACCCAGTACTTC. It is translated as CASRAPETQYF.

The CDR3 loop is CASRERNEKLFF. CDR3 DNA sequence: TGTGCCAGTCGAGAACGAAATGAAAAACTGTTTTTT. The rearrangement links TRBV19 to TRBJ1-4; no clear D gene. Trimming left V 8 bases short and J 5 bases short, with 9 bases between. This CDR3 comprises 12 residues. Germline V CDR1 and CDR2: LNHDA, SQIVND (reference sequence).